The text below deals with one TCR beta chain. Its target is not known. The data stem from a study of T cell responses to AZD1222 COVID-19 vaccine. General study findings and limits: At baseline, just a handful of AZD1222 recipients tested seropositive. White British ancestry dominated among donors, who included more females, and clonal diversity was possibly underestimated. The reported proportion of spike-specific TCRs targeting unmutated variant regions was nearly half.

CDR1 is SGHRS, CDR2 YFSETQ, per germline. The CDR3 totals 15 residues. V lost 0 bases and J 0 bases, leaving 7 bases between the germline ends. Generated by immunoSEQ multiplex PCR, the TCRdb table keeps only in-frame clones and is missing some. The sample has over 150,000 clones, about nine tenths seen once. Here the sequenced sample was peripheral blood, taken on day 0 of AZD1222 vaccination. The rearrangement links TRBV5-1 to TRBJ1-5; D gene unclear. The TCR was taken from an adult in good health. CDR3 nucleotide sequence: TGCGCCAGCAGCTTGGCCGGAGATAGCAATCAGCCCCAGCATTTT. It yields the protein CASSLAGDSNQPQHF. Together with reference TRBV5-1 and TRBJ1-5, the CDR3 gives the full variable domain: KAGVTQTPRYLIKTRGQQVTLSCSPISGHRSVSWYQQTPGQGLQFLFEYFSETQRNKGNFPGRFSGRQFSNSRSEMNVSTLELGDSALYLCASSLAGDSNQPQHFGDGTRLSIL.